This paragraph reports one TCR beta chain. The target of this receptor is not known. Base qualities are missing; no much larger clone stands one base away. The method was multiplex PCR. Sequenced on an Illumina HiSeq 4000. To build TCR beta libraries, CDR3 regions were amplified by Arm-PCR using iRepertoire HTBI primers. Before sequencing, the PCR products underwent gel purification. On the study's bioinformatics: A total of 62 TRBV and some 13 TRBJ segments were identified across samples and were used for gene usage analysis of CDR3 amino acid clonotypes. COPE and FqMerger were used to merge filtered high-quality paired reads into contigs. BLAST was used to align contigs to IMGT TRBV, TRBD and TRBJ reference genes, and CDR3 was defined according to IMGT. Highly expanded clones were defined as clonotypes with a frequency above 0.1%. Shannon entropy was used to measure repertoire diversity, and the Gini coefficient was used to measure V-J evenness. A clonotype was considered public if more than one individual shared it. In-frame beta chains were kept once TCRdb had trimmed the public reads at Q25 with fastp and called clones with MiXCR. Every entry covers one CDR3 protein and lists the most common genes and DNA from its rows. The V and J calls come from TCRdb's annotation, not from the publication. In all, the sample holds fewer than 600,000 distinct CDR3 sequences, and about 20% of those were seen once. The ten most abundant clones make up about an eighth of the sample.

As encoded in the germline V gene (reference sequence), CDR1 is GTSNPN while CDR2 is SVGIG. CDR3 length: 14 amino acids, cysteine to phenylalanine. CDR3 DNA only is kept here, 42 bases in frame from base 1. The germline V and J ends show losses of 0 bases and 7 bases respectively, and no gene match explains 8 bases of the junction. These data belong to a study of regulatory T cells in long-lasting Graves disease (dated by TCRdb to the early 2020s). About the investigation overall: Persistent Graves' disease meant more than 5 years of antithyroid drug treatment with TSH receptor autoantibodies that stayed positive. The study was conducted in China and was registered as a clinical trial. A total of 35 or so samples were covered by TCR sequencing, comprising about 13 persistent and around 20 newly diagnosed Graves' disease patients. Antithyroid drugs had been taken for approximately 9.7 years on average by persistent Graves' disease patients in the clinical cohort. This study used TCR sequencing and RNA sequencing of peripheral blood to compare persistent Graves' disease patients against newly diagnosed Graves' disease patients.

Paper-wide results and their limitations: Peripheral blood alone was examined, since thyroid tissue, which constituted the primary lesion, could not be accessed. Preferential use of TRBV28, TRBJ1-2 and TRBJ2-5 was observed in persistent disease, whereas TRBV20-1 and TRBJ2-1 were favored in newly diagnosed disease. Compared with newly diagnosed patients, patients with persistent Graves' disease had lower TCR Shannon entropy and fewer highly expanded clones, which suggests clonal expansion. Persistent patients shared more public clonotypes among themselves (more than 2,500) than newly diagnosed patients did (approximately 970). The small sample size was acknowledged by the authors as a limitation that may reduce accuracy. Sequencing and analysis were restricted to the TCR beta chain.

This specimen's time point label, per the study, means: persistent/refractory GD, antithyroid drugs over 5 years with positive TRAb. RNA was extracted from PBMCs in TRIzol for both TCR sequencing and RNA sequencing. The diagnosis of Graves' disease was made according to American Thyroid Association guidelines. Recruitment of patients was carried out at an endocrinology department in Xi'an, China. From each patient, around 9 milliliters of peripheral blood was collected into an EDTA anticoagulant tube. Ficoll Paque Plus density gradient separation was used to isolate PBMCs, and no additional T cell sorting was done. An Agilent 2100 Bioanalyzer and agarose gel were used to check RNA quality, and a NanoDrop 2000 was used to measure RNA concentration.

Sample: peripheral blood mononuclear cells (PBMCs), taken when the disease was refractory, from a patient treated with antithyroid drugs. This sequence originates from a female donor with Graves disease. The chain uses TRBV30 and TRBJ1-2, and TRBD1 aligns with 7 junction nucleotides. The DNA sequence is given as TGTGCCTGGAGTGTAACAGGGGAGAGAGGTGGCTACACCTTC. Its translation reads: CAWSVTGERGGYTF.